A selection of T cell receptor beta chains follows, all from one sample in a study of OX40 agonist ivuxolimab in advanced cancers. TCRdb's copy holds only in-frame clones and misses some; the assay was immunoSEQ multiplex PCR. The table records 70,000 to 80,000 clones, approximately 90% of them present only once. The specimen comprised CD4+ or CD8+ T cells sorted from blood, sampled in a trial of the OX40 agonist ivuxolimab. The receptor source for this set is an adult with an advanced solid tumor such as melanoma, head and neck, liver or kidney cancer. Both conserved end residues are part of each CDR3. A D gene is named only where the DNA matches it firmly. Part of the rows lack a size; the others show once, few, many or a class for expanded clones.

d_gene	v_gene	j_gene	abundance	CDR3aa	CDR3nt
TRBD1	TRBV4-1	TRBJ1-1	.	CASSQTVLQGVGAFF	TGCGCCAGCAGCCAGACCGTCTTACAGGGGGTCGGAGCTTTCTTT
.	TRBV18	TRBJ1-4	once	CASSPMTGNSNEKLFF	TGTGCCAGCTCACCAATGACCGGGAACTCTAATGAAAAACTGTTTTTT
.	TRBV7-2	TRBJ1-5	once	CASSLARAGGNQPQHF	TGTGCCAGCAGCTTAGCGCGGGCCGGCGGCAATCAGCCCCAGCATTTT
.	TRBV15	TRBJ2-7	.	CATSRDSRGDEQYF	TGTGCCACCAGCAGAGATTCGCGAGGGGACGAGCAGTACTTC
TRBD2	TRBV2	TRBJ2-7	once	CASRKLAGRGLGEQYF	TGTGCCAGCAGAAAACTAGCGGGACGTGGTCTGGGCGAGCAGTACTTC
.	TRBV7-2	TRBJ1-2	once	CASSLPGPRGYGYTF	TGTGCCAGCAGCTTACCGGGACCAAGGGGCTATGGCTACACCTTC
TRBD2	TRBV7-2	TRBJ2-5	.	CATIAGDQETQYF	TGTGCTACAATAGCGGGAGATCAAGAGACCCAGTACTTC
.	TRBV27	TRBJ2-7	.	CASSSHSYEQYF	TGTGCCAGCAGTTCCCACTCCTACGAGCAGTACTTC
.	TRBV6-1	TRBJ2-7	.	CASSLQGYEQYF	TGTGCCAGCAGCCTCCAGGGGTACGAGCAGTACTTC
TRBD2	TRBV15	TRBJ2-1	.	CVVSSGNYNEQFF	TGTGTCGTGTCTAGCGGGAATTACAATGAGCAGTTCTTC
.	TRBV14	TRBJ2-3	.	CASSQVFPSDTQYF	TGTGCCAGCAGCCAAGTTTTCCCCTCAGATACGCAGTATTTT
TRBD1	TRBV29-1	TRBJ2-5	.	CSAGQGQETQYF	TGCAGCGCTGGACAGGGCCAAGAGACCCAGTACTTC
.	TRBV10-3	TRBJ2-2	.	CAIREGDRTAGELFF	TGTGCCATCAGAGAGGGTGACCGGACGGCCGGGGAGCTGTTTTTT
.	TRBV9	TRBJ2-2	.	CASSVSSTSNTGELFF	TGTGCCAGCAGCGTAAGTTCGACTTCGAACACCGGGGAGCTGTTTTTT